This T cell receptor beta chain emerged from a study of blood T cell repertoires in COVID-19. Sequencing used immunoSEQ multiplex PCR; TCRdb keeps in-frame clones, though not all of them. This sample has 150,000 to 200,000 clones; roughly 87% occur once, and the top ten carry around 1.3%. Categorization into cohorts depended on clinical history that participants reported. The CDR3 runs to 16 residues. V lost 1 base, J lost 0 bases, and 7 bases lay in between. Germline assignment: CDR1 SNHLY and CDR2 FYNNEI. The sequence was obtained from a human donor with acute COVID-19. The donor label of this sample is uncertain. The chain couples TRBV2 to TRBJ2-6, with D maybe TRBD2 (5 bases). Sequenced sample: PBMCs or T cells enriched from blood (not recorded which). CDR3 DNA: TGTGCCAGCAGTGAAGGACGGGACTCTGGGGCCAACGTCCTGACTTTC. It translates to CASSEGRDSGANVLTF.